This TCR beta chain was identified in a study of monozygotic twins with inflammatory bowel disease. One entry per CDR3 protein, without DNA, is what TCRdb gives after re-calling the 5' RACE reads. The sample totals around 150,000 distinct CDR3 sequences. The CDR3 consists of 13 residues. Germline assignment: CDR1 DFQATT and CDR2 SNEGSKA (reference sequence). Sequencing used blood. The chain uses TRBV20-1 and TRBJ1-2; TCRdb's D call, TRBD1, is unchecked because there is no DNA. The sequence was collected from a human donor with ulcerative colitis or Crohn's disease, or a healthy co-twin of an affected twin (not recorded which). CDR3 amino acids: CSASTAPGGGYTF.